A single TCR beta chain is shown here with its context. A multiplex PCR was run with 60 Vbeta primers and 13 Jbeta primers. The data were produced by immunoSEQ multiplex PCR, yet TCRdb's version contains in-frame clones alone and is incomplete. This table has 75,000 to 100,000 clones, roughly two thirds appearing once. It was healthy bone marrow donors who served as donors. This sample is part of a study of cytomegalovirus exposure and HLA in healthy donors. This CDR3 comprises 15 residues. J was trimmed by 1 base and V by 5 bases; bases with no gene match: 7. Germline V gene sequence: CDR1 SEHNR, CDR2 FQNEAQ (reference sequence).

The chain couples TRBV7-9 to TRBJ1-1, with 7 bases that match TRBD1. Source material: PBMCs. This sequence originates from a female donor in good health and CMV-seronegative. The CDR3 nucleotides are TGTGCCAGCAGCCCAAACAGGGGCACGAACACTGAAGCTTTCTTT. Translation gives CASSPNRGTNTEAFF.